This T cell receptor (beta chain) was identified in a study of blood T cell repertoires in COVID-19. V gave up 7 bases and J gave up 1 base; unmatched junction bases: 7. The CDR3 totals 15 residues. Germline assignment: CDR1 KGHDR and CDR2 SFDVKD. Original processing methods: It was from reference gene primer amplification that nucleated cell counts were estimated. Produced via immunoSEQ multiplex PCR; TCRdb's table is partial and in-frame only. V, J and clone size are taken as reported in that table, and D and trimming were inferred from the DNA itself. The table shows tens of thousands of clones, with approximately 80% occurring only once.

The V call is TRBV24-1, the J call TRBJ2-3; 7 bases are a match to TRBD1. Material for sequencing was peripheral blood. The receptor was derived from a man in his thirties or forties with COVID-19, enrolled during active disease. The CDR3 here is CATSFGQAGTDTQYF. In DNA form, the CDR3 reads TGTGCCACCAGCTTCGGACAGGCGGGCACAGATACGCAGTATTTT.